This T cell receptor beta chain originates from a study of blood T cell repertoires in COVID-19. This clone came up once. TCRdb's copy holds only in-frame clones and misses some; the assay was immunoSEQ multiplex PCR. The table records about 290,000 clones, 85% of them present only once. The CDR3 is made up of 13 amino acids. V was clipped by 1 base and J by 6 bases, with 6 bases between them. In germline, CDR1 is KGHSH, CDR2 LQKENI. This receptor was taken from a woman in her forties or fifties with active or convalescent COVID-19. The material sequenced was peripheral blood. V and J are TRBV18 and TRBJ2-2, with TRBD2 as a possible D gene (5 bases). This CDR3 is CASSPQGAGELFF. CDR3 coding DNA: TGTGCCAGCTCACCACAGGGAGCCGGGGAGCTGTTTTTT.